These 28 T cell receptor beta chains were sequenced from one sample in a study of graft-versus-host responses after intestinal transplantation. For these receptors, no antigen is known. Method: immunoSEQ multiplex PCR; TCRdb's copy keeps in-frame clones and lacks some. The table has 20,000 to 25,000 clones, roughly four fifths seen once. The sample here was unstimulated CD8+ T cells sorted from spleen or lymph node cells, taken before transplant. The receptors were gathered from a human donor who was the organ donor for an intestinal transplant.

Comment on this clone: The junction shows a germline mismatch at one end, possibly a read error. V usage is TRBV29-1 and J usage is TRBJ2-1, with 11 bases fitting TRBD2. Germline CDR1 is SQVTM and CDR2 is ANQGSEA. The CDR3 is made up of 16 amino acids. The CDR3 loop reads CCVEGLAGGSYNEQFF. DNA for the CDR3: TGCTGCGTTGAGGGGCTAGCGGGAGGATCCTACAATGAGCAGTTCTTC.

The CDR3 nucleotides are TGTGCCAGCAGCCCCGCATCGGCCCTTAGCTCCTACGAGCAGTACTTC. Encoded protein: CASSPASALSSYEQYF. The V call is TRBV4-2, the J call TRBJ2-7; D remains ambiguous. V shed 4 bases and J shed 0 bases, with 16 bases lying between them. Germline V lookup: CDR1 LGHNA, CDR2 YNFKEQ. This CDR3 contains 16 residues.

This chain uses TRBV10-3 with TRBJ1-2, with a possible D match to TRBD1 (6 bases). The germline V gene encodes CDR1 ENHRY and CDR2 SYGVKD. Trimming took off 10 bases at V and 7 bases at J, with 25 bases between the two ends. CDR3 size: 15 residues. The CDR3 DNA is TGTGCCACCTTATCCCCCACAGGGCCTCGGGGTGGCTACACCTTC. It translates to CATLSPTGPRGGYTF.

The chain is built from TRBV4-1 and TRBJ2-1; possibly TRBD2 for D (6 bases). The germline CDR1 and CDR2 sequences are MGHRA and YSYEKL. V lost 1 base and J 4 bases, leaving 14 bases between the germline ends. The CDR3 length is 16 residues. The chain's CDR3 is CASSQGRGGAYNEQFF. For the CDR3, the DNA is TGCGCCAGCAGCCAAGGACGCGGCGGGGCATACAATGAGCAGTTCTTC.

The V and J genes are TRBV19 and TRBJ2-7, with D possibly being TRBD1 or TRBD2 (5 bases each). The CDR3 runs 14 residues. The V end was cut by 3 bases, the J end by 0 bases, with 9 bases between. CDR1 is LNHDA and CDR2 is SQIVND in the germline V gene (reference sequence). The CDR3 bases are TGTGCCAGTAGTATCGGGGCCATCTCCTACGAGCAGTACTTC. This gives the protein CASSIGAISYEQYF.

This sequence joins TRBV6-1 and TRBJ2-2, with 12 bases matching TRBD2. The length of the CDR3 is 16 residues. The germline CDR1 and CDR2 sequences are MNHNS and SASEGT. Unmatched junction bases numbered 1, after V lost 4 bases and J lost 1 base. The chain's CDR3 is CASSGLAGENTGELFF. CDR3 bases: TGTGCCAGCAGTGGACTAGCGGGAGAGAACACCGGGGAGCTGTTTTTT.

This chain links TRBV9 with TRBJ1-1; TRBD1 matches at 10 bases. The J segment lost 1 base and the V segment lost 4 bases, leaving 4 bases of the junction unmatched. Looked up from germline, CDR1 is SGDLS and CDR2 is YYNGEE. The CDR3 loop spans 15 amino acids. The CDR3 loop reads CASSSRTGGNTEAFF. The CDR3 DNA reads as TGTGCCAGCAGCTCCCGGACAGGGGGGAACACTGAAGCTTTCTTT.

The chain carries TRBV12-2 and TRBJ2-5; TRBD2, as called in the table, went unchecked against the DNA. TRBV12-2 is termed a pseudogene. This CDR3 has 18 residues. This CDR3 is CASRLESSGSSNRETQYF. CDR3 sequence (DNA): TGTGCAAGTCGCTTAGAATCTAGCGGGAGCTCAAATAGAGAGACCCAGTACTTC.

The rearrangement uses TRBV4-1 and TRBJ2-1; D call uncertain. Looked up from germline, CDR1 is MGHRA and CDR2 is YSYEKL. CDR3 size: 13 residues. V was cut by 1 base and J by 8 bases, with 9 bases left in between. The CDR3 reads CASSQGWFDEQFF. The CDR3 nucleotides are TGCGCCAGCAGCCAAGGGTGGTTCGATGAGCAGTTCTTC.

A note on this clone: Other nucleotide sequences in the sample specify the same CDR3. This chain joins TRBV27 and TRBJ2-7, with a weak D call TRBD2 (6 bases). Germline CDR1 MNHEY, CDR2 SMNVEV (reference sequence). Between the trimmed V and J ends, which lost 6 bases and 3 bases, there was a span of 24 bases. The CDR3 spans 17 residues. The CDR3 DNA sequence: TGTGCCAGCAGCGCAACACTCGGGCAGGGAGGTTACTACGAGCAGTACTTC. Translation: CASSATLGQGGYYEQYF.

In nucleotides, the CDR3 is TGTGCCAGCAGCCCTGGGGGAGCGGGGAGCGGCAATGAGCAGTTCTTC. Its protein is CASSPGGAGSGNEQFF. The chain carries TRBV21-1 and TRBJ2-1; the D call of TRBD2 is as the table states it, not checked on the DNA. TRBV21-1 counts as a pseudogene. The CDR3 contains 16 residues.

The chain couples TRBV29-1 to TRBJ1-5; possible D gene TRBD1, 5 bases. The CDR3 is made up of 11 amino acids. Germline V gene sequence: CDR1 SQVTM, CDR2 ANQGSEA. The CDR3 nucleotides are TGCCCCCGGACAAAGGATCAGCCCCAGCATTTT. This codes for CPRTKDQPQHF.

This clone was detected only once. This chain connects TRBV10-3 to TRBJ2-3; 7 bases map to TRBD2. Germline V gene lookup returns CDR1 ENHRY and CDR2 SYGVKD. V gave up 4 bases and J gave up 0 bases; unmatched junction bases: 13. The CDR3 length is 18 residues. The CDR3, as DNA: TGTGCCATCAGTGTGGAGTCTAGCGGAACCCCTAGCACAGATACGCAGTATTTT. Translating gives CAISVESSGTPSTDTQYF.

This clone was found a few times. The sample holds other DNA sequences that translate to the same CDR3. The rearrangement links TRBV6-1 to TRBJ2-6; the D is unclear. CDR1 is MNHNS and CDR2 is SASEGT in the germline V gene. The CDR3 has 13 amino acids. Trimming removed 11 bases from V and 1 base from J, with 9 bases in between. CDR3 sequence (DNA): TGTGCCGTCGGTCTTTCTGGGGCCAACGTCCTGACTTTC. Its translation is CAVGLSGANVLTF.

The chain is built from TRBV19 and TRBJ2-7, with TRBD1 matching 10 bases. The CDR3 totals 15 residues. Germline V lookup: CDR1 LNHDA, CDR2 SQIVND (reference sequence). V trimming: 4 bases; J trimming: 3 bases; junction bases outside the gene matches: 6. The CDR3: CASSTLGQGVYEQYF. CDR3 nucleotide sequence: TGTGCCAGTAGTACCCTCGGACAGGGGGTCTACGAGCAGTACTTC.

This clone was picked up one time. The rearrangement links TRBV4-1 to TRBJ2-1, with 11 bases matching TRBD2. V lost 3 bases to trimming and J lost 3 bases; unmatched junction nucleotides: 19. The CDR3 runs to 21 residues. Germline V gene lookup returns CDR1 MGHRA and CDR2 YSYEKL. The CDR3 is CASSHRLAGSISLWNYNEQFF. The CDR3 bases are TGCGCCAGCAGCCACAGACTAGCGGGGTCGATCTCACTCTGGAACTACAATGAGCAGTTCTTC.

This chain uses TRBV7-8 with TRBJ1-1; D unclear. V was shortened by 0 bases and J by 3 bases, with 11 bases between the two germline ends. Germline CDR1 SGHVS, CDR2 FQNEAQ. The CDR3 covers 15 residues. CDR3 amino acids: CASSLAVGGDTEAFF. Here the CDR3 DNA reads TGTGCCAGCAGCTTAGCGGTGGGTGGTGACACTGAAGCTTTCTTT.

J is TRBJ2-7 and V is TRBV29-1; D is unresolved. The CDR3 runs to 10 residues. V was clipped by 5 bases and J by 1 base, with 3 bases between them. CDR1 is SQVTM and CDR2 is ANQGSEA in the germline V gene. The CDR3 sequence is CSVLSYEQYF. In DNA form, the CDR3 reads TGCAGCGTTTTATCCTACGAGCAGTACTTC.

The rearrangement uses TRBV6-6 and TRBJ1-4; 7 positions match TRBD1. This CDR3 has 15 residues. V was clipped by 4 bases and J by 2 bases; unmatched bases: 4. Germline V gives CDR1 MNHNY, CDR2 SVGAGI (reference sequence). CDR3 amino acids: CASSSQDRTNEKLFF. The DNA of the CDR3 is TGTGCCAGCAGTTCCCAGGACAGGACTAATGAAAAACTGTTTTTT.

The J gene is TRBJ2-1, the V gene TRBV7-6, with 9 bases that match TRBD2. Germline lookup yields CDR1 SGHVS and CDR2 FNYEAQ. The CDR3 is made up of 15 amino acids. V shed 1 base, J shed 5 bases, and the junction held 3 bases outside the gene matches. DNA of the CDR3: TGTGCCAGCAGCTTAGGTGCGGGGGGGCACAATGAGCAGTTCTTC. Amino acid sequence: CASSLGAGGHNEQFF.

This sequence joins TRBV5-4 and TRBJ2-6, with D hard to call. The CDR3 has 16 residues. Germline lookup yields CDR1 SGHNT and CDR2 YYREEE (reference sequence). V lost 2 bases and J 0 bases, leaving 9 bases between the germline ends. In DNA, the CDR3 is TGTGCCAGCAGCTTATACGTCAGCTCTGGGGCCAACGTCCTGACTTTC. Encoded protein: CASSLYVSSGANVLTF.

The chain employs TRBV9 and TRBJ1-6; 10 nucleotides agree with TRBD1. Losses at the gene ends were 3 bases for V and 7 bases for J; bases not matched to a gene: 1. There are 14 residues in the CDR3. From germline, CDR1 is SGDLS and CDR2 YYNGEE. CDR3 sequence reads: CASSATGGNSPLHF. CDR3 sequence (DNA): TGTGCCAGCAGCGCGACAGGGGGCAATTCACCCCTCCACTTT.

V and J are TRBV27 and TRBJ2-1; 9 nucleotides align to TRBD2. CDR1 MNHEY and CDR2 SMNVEV come from the germline V gene (reference sequence). There are 17 residues in the CDR3. With 3 bases clipped from V and 0 bases from J, the junction kept 6 bases outside the gene matches. DNA for the CDR3: TGTGCCAGCAGTTTTTCACTAGCGGGCGGCTCCTACAATGAGCAGTTCTTC. As protein: CASSFSLAGGSYNEQFF.

This clone was found once. The chain employs TRBV4-1 and TRBJ2-2; TRBD1 is a possible D gene (6 bases). Trimming removed 3 bases at V and 6 bases at J, with 11 bases between. The CDR3 loop spans 14 amino acids. Germline V CDR1 and CDR2: MGHRA, YSYEKL. CDR3 sequence (DNA): TGCGCCAGCAGCCACCTACAGGGCCCCGGGGAGCTGTTTTTT. Its protein product is CASSHLQGPGELFF.

This rearrangement joins TRBV2 to TRBJ1-2, with a weak D call TRBD1 (5 bases). The V end was cut by 4 bases, the J end by 8 bases, with 17 bases between. CDR3 length: 14 amino acids. Germline loops: CDR1 SNHLY, CDR2 FYNNEI. As DNA, the CDR3 is TGTGCCAGCAGTGGGGGCCAAGCGGGTAGAGGCTACACCTTC. Translated, it gives CASSGGQAGRGYTF.

Turning to this clone: This sample includes further DNA sequences coding for the same CDR3. This chain connects TRBV5-1 to TRBJ2-7; 8 positions agree with TRBD1. V was clipped by 4 bases and J by 2 bases; unmatched bases: 5. The germline gives CDR1 SGHRS, CDR2 YFSETQ. CDR3 length: 14 residues. In DNA form, the CDR3 reads TGCGCCAGCAGCCTAGGACAGGGTCCCTACGAGCAGTACTTC. It encodes CASSLGQGPYEQYF.

The chain has TRBV10-3 and TRBJ2-7, with 10 bases lining up with TRBD2. Germline trimming cut 1 base from V and 3 bases from J; bases unmatched to any gene: 3. The CDR3 spans 15 residues. Germline-derived CDR1 and CDR2 are ENHRY and SYGVKD. For the CDR3, the DNA is TGTGCCATCAGTGAGTACGGGACTAGCGTCTACGAGCAGTACTTC. Amino acids: CAISEYGTSVYEQYF.

The chain is built from TRBV7-6 and TRBJ2-7; 11 nucleotides line up with TRBD2. Germline-derived CDR1 and CDR2 are SGHVS and FNYEAQ. The V gene end was trimmed by 4 bases and the J gene end by 3 bases; junction bases not matched to a gene: 5. This CDR3 contains 15 residues. In DNA, the CDR3 is TGTGCCAGCAGCTCGACTAGCGGGGCATACTACGAGCAGTACTTC. Protein: CASSSTSGAYYEQYF.